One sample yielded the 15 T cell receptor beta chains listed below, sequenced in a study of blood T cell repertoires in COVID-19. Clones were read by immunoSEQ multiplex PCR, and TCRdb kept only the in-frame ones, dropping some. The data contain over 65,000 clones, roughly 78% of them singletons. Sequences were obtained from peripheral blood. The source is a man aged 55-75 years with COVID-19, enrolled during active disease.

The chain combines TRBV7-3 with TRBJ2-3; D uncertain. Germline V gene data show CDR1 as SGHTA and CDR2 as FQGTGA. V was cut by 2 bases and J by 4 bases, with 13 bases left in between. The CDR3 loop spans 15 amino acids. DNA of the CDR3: TGTGCCAGCAGCTTAGGAGTCCATACCTCAGATACGCAGTATTTT. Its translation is CASSLGVHTSDTQYF.

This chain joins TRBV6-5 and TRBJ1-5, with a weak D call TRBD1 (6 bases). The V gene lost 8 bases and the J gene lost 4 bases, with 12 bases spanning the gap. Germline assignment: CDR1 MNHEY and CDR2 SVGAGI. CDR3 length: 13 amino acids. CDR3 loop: CASGRGKNQPQHF. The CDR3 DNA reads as TGTGCCAGCGGCAGGGGAAAGAATCAGCCCCAGCATTTT.

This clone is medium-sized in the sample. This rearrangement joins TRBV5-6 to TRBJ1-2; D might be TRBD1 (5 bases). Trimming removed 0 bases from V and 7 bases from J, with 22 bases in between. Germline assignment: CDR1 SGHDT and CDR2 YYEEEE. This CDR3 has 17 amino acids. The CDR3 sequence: CASSLGGPGRGLVGYTF. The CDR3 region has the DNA TGTGCCAGCAGCTTGGGAGGTCCGGGTAGGGGCCTCGTTGGCTACACCTTC.

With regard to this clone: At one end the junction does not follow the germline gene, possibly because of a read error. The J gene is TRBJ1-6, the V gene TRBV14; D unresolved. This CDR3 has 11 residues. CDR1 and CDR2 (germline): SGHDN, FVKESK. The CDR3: CASSNNSPLHF. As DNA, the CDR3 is TGTGCCAGCAGCAATAATTCGCCCCTCCACTTT.

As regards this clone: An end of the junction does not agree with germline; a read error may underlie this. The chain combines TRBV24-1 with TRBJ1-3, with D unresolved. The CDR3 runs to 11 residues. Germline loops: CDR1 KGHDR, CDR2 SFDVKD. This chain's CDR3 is CATSDAGRWSF. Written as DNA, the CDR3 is TGTGCCACCAGTGACGCGGGCCGATGGTCATTT.

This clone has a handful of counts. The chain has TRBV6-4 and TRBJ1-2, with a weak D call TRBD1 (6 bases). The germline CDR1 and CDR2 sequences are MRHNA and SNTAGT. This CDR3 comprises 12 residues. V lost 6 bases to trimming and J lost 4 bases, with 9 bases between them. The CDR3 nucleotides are TGTGCCAGCAGAACAGGGTCCTATGGCTACACCTTC. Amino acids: CASRTGSYGYTF.

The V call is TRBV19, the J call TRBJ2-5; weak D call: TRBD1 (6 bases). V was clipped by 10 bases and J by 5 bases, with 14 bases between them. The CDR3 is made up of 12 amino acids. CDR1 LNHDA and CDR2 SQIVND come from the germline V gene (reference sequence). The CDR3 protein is CATTDRWETQYF. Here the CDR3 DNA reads TGTGCCACCACCGACAGGTGGGAGACCCAGTACTTC.

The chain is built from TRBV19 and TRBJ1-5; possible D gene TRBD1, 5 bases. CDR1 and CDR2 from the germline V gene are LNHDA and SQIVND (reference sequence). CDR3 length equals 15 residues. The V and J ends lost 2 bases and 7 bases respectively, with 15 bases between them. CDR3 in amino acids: CASSIYQGMAQPQHF. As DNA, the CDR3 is TGTGCCAGTAGTATATACCAGGGCATGGCCCAGCCCCAGCATTTT.

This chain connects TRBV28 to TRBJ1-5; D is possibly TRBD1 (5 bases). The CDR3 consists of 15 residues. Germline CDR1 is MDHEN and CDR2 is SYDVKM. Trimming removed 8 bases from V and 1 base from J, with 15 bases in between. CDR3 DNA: TGTGCCAGCCACCAGGGCCAGGCGAGCAATCAGCCCCAGCATTTT. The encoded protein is CASHQGQASNQPQHF.

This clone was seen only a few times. The chain's CDR3 is CASSSYRGPLEQYF. In nucleotides, the CDR3 is TGTGCCAGCAGTTCTTACAGGGGGCCCCTCGAGCAGTACTTC. The chain uses TRBV27 and TRBJ2-7; 9 nucleotides align to TRBD1. CDR3 length: 14 residues. Germline loops: CDR1 MNHEY, CDR2 SMNVEV (reference sequence). J gave up 6 bases and V 4 bases, and 7 bases lay outside the gene matches.

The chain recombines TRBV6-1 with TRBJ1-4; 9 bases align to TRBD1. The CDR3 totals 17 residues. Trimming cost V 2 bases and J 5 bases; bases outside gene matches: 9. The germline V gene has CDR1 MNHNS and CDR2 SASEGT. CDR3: CASSERYRGLGNEKLFF. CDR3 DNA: TGTGCCAGCAGTGAACGTTACAGGGGGCTTGGCAATGAAAAACTGTTTTTT.

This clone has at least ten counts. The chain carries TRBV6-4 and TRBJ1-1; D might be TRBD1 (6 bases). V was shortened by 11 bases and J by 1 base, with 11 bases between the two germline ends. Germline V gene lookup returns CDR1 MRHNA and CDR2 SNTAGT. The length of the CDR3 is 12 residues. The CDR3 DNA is TGTGCCGGGACATCCCCGAACACTGAAGCTTTCTTT. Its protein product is CAGTSPNTEAFF.

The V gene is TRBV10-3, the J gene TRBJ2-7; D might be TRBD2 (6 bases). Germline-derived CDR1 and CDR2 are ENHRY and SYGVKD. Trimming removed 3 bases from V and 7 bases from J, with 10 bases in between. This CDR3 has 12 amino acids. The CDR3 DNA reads TGTGCCATCAGTGATAGCGGTTTTGAGCAGTACTTC. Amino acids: CAISDSGFEQYF.

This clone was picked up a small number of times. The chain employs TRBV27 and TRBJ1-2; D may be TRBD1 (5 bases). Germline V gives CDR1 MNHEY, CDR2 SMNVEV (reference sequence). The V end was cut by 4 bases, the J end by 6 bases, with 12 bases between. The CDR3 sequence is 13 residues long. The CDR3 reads CASSSGLGNGYTF. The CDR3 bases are TGTGCCAGCAGTTCAGGGCTGGGAAATGGCTACACCTTC.

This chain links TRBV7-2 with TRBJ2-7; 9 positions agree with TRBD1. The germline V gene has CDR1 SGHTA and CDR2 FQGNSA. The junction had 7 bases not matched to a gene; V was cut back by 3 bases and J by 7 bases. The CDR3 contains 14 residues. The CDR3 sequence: CASSLRDRVGEQYF. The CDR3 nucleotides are TGTGCCAGCAGCTTGAGGGACAGGGTGGGAGAGCAGTACTTC.